The entry below gives a single T cell receptor beta chain sequence along with its context. Authors' methods: Counts of nucleated cells, estimated from reference gene primer amplification, were obtained. Profiled with immunoSEQ multiplex PCR; TCRdb holds only in-frame clones, not every one. V and J calls and clone size come straight from that table; D and trimming were deduced from the DNA. The sample includes over 150,000 clones, about 85% seen only once; the top ten take approximately 7%. The CDR3 contains 15 residues. Germline lookup yields CDR1 LNHDA and CDR2 SQIVND (reference sequence). V shed 4 bases, J shed 1 base, and the junction held 5 bases outside the gene matches. This specimen comes from a study of blood T cell repertoires in COVID-19. Study information: Samples taken during acute and convalescent COVID-19 were collected in the United States, Italy and Spain. PBMCs, B-cell-depleted T cells, or T cells provided the cDNA or gDNA that made up the material.

Seattle enrolled patients during active infection and tracked them longitudinally. Sequenced material: peripheral blood. This receptor was obtained from a man at least 80 years old with COVID-19, enrolled during active disease. The chain joins TRBV19 to TRBJ1-1, with TRBD1 matching 8 bases. Written as DNA, the CDR3 is TGTGCCAGTAGTACAGGGGGCAAGAGGAACACTGAAGCTTTCTTT. It yields the protein CASSTGGKRNTEAFF.